The source of this T cell receptor beta chain is a study of T cell changes during pregnancy in multiple sclerosis. Profiled with immunoSEQ multiplex PCR; TCRdb holds only in-frame clones, not every one. Among 25,000 to 30,000 clones listed, about 92% were seen once. The CDR3 totals 16 residues. CDR1 is LGHNA, CDR2 YSLEER, per germline. The V and J ends lost 0 bases and 0 bases respectively, with 9 bases between them. This sequence joins TRBV4-3 and TRBJ1-3; D unresolved. This TCR was recovered from a female donor with multiple sclerosis, enrolled in a pregnancy study. This material consisted of CD8+ T cells from peripheral blood mononuclear cells, taken before pregnancy. The CDR3 here is CASSQDPHSSGNTIYF. CDR3 nucleotide sequence: TGCGCCAGCAGCCAAGATCCCCATTCCTCTGGAAACACCATATATTTT.